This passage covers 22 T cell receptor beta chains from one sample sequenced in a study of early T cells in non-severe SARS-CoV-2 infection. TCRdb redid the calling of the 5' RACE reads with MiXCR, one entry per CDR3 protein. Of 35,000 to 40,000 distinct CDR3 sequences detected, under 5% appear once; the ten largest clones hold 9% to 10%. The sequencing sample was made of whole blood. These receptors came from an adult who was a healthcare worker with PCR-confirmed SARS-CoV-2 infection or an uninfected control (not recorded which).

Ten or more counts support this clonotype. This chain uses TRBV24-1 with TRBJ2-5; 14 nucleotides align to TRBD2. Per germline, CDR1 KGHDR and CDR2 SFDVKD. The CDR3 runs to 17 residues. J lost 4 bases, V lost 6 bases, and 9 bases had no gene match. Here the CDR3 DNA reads TGTGCCACCAGTCCGGGACTAGCGGGAGCTTTCCGAGAGACCCAGTACTTC. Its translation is CATSPGLAGAFRETQYF.

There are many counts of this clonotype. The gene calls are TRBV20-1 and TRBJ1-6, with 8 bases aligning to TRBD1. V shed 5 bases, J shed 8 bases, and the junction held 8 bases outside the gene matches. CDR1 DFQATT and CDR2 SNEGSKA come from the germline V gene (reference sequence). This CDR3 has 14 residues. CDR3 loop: CSAPPGTGYSPLHF. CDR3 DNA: TGCAGTGCTCCGCCCGGGACAGGATATTCACCCCTCCACTTT.

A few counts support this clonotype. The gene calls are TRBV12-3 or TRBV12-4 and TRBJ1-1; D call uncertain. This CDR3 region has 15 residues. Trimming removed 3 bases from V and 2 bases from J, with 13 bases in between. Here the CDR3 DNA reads TGTGCCAGCAGTTTGATGGGAGGGAGTAACACTGAAGCTTTCTTT. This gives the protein CASSLMGGSNTEAFF.

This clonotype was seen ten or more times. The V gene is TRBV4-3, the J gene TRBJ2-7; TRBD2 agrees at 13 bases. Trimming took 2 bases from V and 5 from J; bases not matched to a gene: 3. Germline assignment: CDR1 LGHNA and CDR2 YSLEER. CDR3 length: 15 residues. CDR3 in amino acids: CASSQTSGRGNEQYF. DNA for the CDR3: TGCGCCAGCAGCCAAACTAGCGGGAGGGGTAACGAGCAGTACTTC.

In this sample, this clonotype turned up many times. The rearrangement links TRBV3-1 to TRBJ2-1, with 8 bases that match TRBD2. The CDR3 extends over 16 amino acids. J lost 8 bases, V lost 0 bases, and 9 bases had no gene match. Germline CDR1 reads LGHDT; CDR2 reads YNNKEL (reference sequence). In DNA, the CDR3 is TGTGCCAGCAGCCAAGATCTGGGGTTAGCGGGGCATGAGCAGTTCTTC. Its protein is CASSQDLGLAGHEQFF.

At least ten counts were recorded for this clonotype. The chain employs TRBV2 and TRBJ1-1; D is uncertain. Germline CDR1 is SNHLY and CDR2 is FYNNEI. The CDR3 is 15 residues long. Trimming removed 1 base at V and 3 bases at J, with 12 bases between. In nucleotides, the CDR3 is TGTGCCAGCAGTGAAGTTGGAGGGTCTTACACTGAAGCTTTCTTT. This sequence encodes CASSEVGGSYTEAFF.

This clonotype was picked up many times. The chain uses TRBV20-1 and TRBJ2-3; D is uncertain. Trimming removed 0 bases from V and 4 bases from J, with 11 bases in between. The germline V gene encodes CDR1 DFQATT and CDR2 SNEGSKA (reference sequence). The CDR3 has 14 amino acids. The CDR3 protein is CSARDRVAPDTQYF. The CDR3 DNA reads TGCAGTGCTAGAGATAGGGTAGCACCAGATACGCAGTATTTT.

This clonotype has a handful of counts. The CDR3 bases are TGTGCCAGCAGTTACTGGGGTAGGGACAATGAGCAGTTCTTC. Translated, it gives CASSYWGRDNEQFF. The rearrangement uses TRBV6-5 and TRBJ2-1, with D uncertain. V lost 1 base and J lost 5, with 9 bases in between. From germline, CDR1 is MNHEY and CDR2 SVGAGI. This CDR3 has 14 residues.

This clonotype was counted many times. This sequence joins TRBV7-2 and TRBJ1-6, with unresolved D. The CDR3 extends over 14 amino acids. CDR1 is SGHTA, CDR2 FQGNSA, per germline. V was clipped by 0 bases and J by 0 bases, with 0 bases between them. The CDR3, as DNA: TGTGCCAGCAGCTTAGCCTCCTATAATTCACCCCTCCACTTT. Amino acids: CASSLASYNSPLHF. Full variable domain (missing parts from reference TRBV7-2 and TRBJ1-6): GAGVSQSPSNKVTEKGKDVELRCDPISGHTALYWYRQSLGQGLEFLIYFQGNSAPDKSGLPSDRFSAERTGGSVSTLTIQRTQQEDSAVYLCASSLASYNSPLHFGNGTRLTVT.

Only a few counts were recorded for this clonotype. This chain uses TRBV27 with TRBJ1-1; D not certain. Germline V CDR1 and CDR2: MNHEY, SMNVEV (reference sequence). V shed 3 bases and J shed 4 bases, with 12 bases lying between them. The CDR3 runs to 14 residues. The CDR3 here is CASSFRELSTEAFF. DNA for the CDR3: TGTGCCAGCAGTTTTCGGGAATTGAGCACTGAAGCTTTCTTT.

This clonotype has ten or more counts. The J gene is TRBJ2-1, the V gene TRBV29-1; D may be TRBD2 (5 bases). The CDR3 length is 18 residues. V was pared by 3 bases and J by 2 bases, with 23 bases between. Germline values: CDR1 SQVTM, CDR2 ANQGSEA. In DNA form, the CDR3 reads TGCAGCGTTGAGTGGGCCCGACTATTCGGAAATCCCTACAATGAGCAGTTCTTC. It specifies CSVEWARLFGNPYNEQFF.

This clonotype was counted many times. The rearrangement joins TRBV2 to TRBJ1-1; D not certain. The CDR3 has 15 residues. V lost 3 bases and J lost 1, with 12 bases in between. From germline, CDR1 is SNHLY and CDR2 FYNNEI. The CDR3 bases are TGTGCCAGCAGTGAGTGGAACAGCAAGAACACTGAAGCTTTCTTT. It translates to CASSEWNSKNTEAFF.

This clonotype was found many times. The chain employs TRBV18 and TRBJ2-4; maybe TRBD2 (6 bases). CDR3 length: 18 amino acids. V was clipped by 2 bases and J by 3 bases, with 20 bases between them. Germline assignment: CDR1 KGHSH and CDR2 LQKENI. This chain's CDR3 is CASSPTGGAGLNKNIQYF. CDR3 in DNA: TGTGCCAGCTCACCAACCGGCGGAGCGGGCCTAAACAAAAACATTCAGTACTTC.

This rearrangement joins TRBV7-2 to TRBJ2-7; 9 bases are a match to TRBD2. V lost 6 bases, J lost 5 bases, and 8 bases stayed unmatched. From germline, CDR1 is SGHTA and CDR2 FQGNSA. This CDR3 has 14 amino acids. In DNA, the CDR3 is TGTGCCAGCAGATTGGCGGGAGGGCTGGACGAGCAGTACTTC. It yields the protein CASRLAGGLDEQYF.

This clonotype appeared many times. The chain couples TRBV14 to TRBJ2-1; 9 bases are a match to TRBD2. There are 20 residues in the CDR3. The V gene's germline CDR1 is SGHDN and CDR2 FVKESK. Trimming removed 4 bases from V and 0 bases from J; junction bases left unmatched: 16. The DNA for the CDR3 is TGTGCCAGCAGCCCTCTCTTTAGCGGGAGCGTATTCAGCTCCTACAATGAGCAGTTCTTC. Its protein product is CASSPLFSGSVFSSYNEQFF.

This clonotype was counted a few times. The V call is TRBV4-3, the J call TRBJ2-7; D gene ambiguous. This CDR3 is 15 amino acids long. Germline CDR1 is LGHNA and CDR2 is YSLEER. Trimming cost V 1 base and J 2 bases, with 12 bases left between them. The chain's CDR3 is CASSQVGAGTYEQYF. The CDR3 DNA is TGCGCCAGCAGCCAAGTGGGCGCAGGCACCTACGAGCAGTACTTC.

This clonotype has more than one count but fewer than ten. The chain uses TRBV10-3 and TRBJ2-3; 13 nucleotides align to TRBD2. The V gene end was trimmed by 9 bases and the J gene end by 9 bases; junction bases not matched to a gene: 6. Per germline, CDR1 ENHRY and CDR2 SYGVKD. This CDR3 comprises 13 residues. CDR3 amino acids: CAISLAGGPTQYF. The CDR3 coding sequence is TGTGCCATATCACTAGCGGGAGGGCCGACGCAGTATTTT.

The CDR3 sequence is CASSLYANGYTF. The CDR3, as DNA: TGTGCCAGCAGCTTGTACGCGAATGGCTACACCTTC. The rearrangement links TRBV5-8 to TRBJ1-2; D ambiguous. There are 12 residues in the CDR3. Germline-derived CDR1 and CDR2 are SGHTS and YDEGEE. V was shortened by 1 base and J by 6 bases, with 7 bases between the two germline ends.

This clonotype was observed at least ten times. As DNA, the CDR3 is TGTGCCAGCAGTATTCTTAGCGGGAGGGTCAATGAGCAGTTCTTC. It codes for CASSILSGRVNEQFF. This chain connects TRBV27 to TRBJ2-1; 11 bases are shared with TRBD2. Germline CDR1 is MNHEY and CDR2 is SMNVEV (reference sequence). V gave up 5 bases and J gave up 6 bases; unmatched junction bases: 6. CDR3 length: 15 residues.

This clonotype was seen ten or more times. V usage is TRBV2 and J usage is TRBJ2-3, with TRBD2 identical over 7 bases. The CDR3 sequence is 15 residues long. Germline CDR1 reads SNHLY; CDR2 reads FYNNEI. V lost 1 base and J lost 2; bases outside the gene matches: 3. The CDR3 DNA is TGTGCCAGCAGTGAAGGCGGGAGAATCACAGATACGCAGTATTTT. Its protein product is CASSEGGRITDTQYF. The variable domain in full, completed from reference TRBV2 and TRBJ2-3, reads EPEVTQTPSHQVTQMGQEVILRCVPISNHLYFYWYRQILGQKVEFLVSFYNNEISEKSEIFDDQFSVERPDGSNFTLKIRSTKLEDSAMYFCASSEGGRITDTQYFGPGTRLTVL.

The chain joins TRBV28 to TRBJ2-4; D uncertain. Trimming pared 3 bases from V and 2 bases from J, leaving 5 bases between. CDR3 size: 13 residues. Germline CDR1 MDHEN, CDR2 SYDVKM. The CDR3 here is CASSLWTKNIQYF. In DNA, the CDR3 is TGTGCCAGCAGTTTGTGGACCAAAAACATTCAGTACTTC.

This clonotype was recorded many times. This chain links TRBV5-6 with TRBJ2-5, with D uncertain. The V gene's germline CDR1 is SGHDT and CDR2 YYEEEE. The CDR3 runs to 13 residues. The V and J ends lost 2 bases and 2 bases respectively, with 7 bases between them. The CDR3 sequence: CASSLGRQETQYF. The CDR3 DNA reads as TGTGCCAGCAGCTTAGGACGGCAAGAGACCCAGTACTTC.